This T cell receptor beta chain was profiled in a study of neurological immune-mediated disorders. Study context: 31 of 34 multiple sclerosis patients had relapsing-remitting disease; 3 had secondary progressive.

5'RACE with 10-nucleotide random UMIs produced the cDNA. TCRdb ran MiXCR on the 5' RACE reads and lists one entry per CDR3 protein. The table records about 89,000 distinct CDR3 sequences, 2.5% to 3% of them present only once. This clonotype occurred many times. CDR3 length: 16 residues. With 0 bases removed from V and 3 bases from J, the gap between germline ends came to 12 bases. Germline loops: CDR1 ENHRY, CDR2 SYGVKD. The sequence came from a woman younger than 45 with multiple sclerosis. Sequencing was performed on PBMCs. The V and J genes are TRBV10-3 and TRBJ1-5; maybe TRBD1 (6 bases). Here the CDR3 reads CAISESAYRDNQPQHF. For the CDR3, the DNA is TGTGCCATCAGTGAGTCGGCCTACAGGGACAATCAGCCCCAGCATTTT.